The present T cell receptor beta chain was sequenced within a study of chemoradiotherapy in HPV16-positive cancers. The germline V gene has CDR1 MDHEN and CDR2 SYDVKM. Trimming removed 1 base at V and 1 base at J, with 4 bases between. CDR3 size: 13 residues. Overall study findings and caveats: Candidate HPV-specific clones and E7-related TCR motifs grew in tumor during treatment. HPV-responsive T-cell expansion during chemoradiotherapy was linked to improved recurrence-free survival in HPV16-positive patients.

As for this clone: What it binds is not known.

Profiled with immunoSEQ multiplex PCR; TCRdb holds only in-frame clones, not every one. The table shows tens of thousands of clones, with roughly 84% occurring only once. This sequence was found in a human donor with HPV-associated anogenital cancer. Sequenced material: blood, taken from a patient who underwent chemoradiotherapy. The genes are TRBV28 and TRBJ1-1; D gene uncertain. The CDR3 is CASSLSKNTEAFF. In DNA form, the CDR3 reads TGTGCCAGCAGTTTATCGAAGAACACTGAAGCTTTCTTT.